Given below is one TCR beta chain in context. What it binds is not known. The data stem from a study of shared clonotypes between healthy human individuals. V lost 6 bases to trimming and J lost 2 bases, with 13 bases between them. This CDR3 contains 15 residues. The germline V gene has CDR1 ENHRY and CDR2 SYGVKD. General observations from the study: Relative to clonotypes present in all four donors, those not shared had lower generation probabilities. Among donors, sharing of clonotypes was expected to be affected by sequencing depth. Compared with memory subsets, naive subsets generally had larger estimated richness.

Here immunoSEQ multiplex PCR was the method, and the copy in TCRdb shows in-frame clones only, minus some. The sample yields approximately 2.5 million clones, just over 90% seen once. The chain is built from TRBV10-3 and TRBJ2-2, with D possibly matching TRBD2 (6 bases). The clonotype originates from a man aged 18 to 29 in good health. The specimen was naive CD4+ T cells sorted from blood. Subset specified: CD45RA+ positively selected. The CDR3 loop is CAISSGTENTGELFF. CDR3 nucleotide sequence: TGTGCCATCAGCTCCGGGACTGAAAACACCGGGGAGCTGTTTTTT.